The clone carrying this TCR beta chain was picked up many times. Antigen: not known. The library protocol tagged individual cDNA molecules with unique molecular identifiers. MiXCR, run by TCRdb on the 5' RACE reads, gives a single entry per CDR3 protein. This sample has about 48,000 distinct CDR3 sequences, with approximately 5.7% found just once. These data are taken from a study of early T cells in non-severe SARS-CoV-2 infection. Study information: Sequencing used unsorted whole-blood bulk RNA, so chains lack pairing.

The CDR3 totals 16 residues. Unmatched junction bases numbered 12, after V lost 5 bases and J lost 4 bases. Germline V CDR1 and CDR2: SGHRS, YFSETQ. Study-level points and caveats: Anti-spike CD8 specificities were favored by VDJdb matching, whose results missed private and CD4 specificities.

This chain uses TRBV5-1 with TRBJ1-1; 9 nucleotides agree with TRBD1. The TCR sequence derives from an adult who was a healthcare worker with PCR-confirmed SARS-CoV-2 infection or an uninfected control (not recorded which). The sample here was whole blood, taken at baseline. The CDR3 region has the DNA TGCGCCAGCAGAGGACAGGGGACCCTAGGAGGCACTGAAGCTTTCTTT. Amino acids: CASRGQGTLGGTEAFF. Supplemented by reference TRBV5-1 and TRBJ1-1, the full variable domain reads KAGVTQTPRYLIKTRGQQVTLSCSPISGHRSVSWYQQTPGQGLQFLFEYFSETQRNKGNFPGRFSGRQFSNSRSEMNVSTLELGDSALYLCASRGQGTLGGTEAFFGQGTRLTVV.